The rows below give T cell receptor beta chains drawn from one sample of a study of identical twins. One entry per CDR3 protein results from TCRdb running MiXCR on the 5' RACE reads. The sample holds 510,000 or so distinct CDR3 sequences, approximately 16% seen once. These data were also filed under a second study, of yellow fever vaccine responses in identical twins.

Specimen: CD4+ T cells sorted from blood. The receptor set was obtained from a woman younger than 35 in good health. The CDR3 runs from the conserved cysteine through the conserved F or W. The D gene is left open where the match is weak. Clone size appears in some rows only: once, few, many, or a class for an expanded clone.

TRBV24-1	-	TRBJ2-1	-	CATSDGRGWGGNEQFF	TGTGCCACCAGTGATGGTCGTGGATGGGGAGGCAATGAGCAGTTCTTC
TRBV15	few	TRBJ2-5	-	CATSRVVKEETQYF	TGTGCCACCAGCAGAGTAGTTAAGGAAGAGACCCAGTACTTC
TRBV5-6	-	TRBJ1-1	-	CASSFAGGGTEAFF	TGTGCCAGCAGCTTTGCGGGGGGCGGCACTGAAGCTTTCTTT
TRBV10-3	-	TRBJ2-7	TRBD2	CAISESELAGAREQYF	TGTGCCATCAGTGAGTCGGAACTAGCGGGAGCGCGCGAGCAGTACTTC
TRBV6-5	few	TRBJ2-7	-	CASSYNKRGRPYEQYF	TGTGCCAGCAGTTACAATAAGAGGGGTAGGCCCTACGAGCAGTACTTC
TRBV18	few	TRBJ2-1	TRBD2	CASSPKWGTSDNEQFF	TGTGCCAGCTCACCAAAGTGGGGGACTAGTGACAATGAGCAGTTCTTC
TRBV29-1	few	TRBJ2-7	-	CSVEDSTYEQYF	TGCAGCGTTGAGGACAGCACGTACGAGCAGTACTTC
TRBV12-3/TRBV12-4	many	TRBJ1-1	TRBD1	CASSKTGFGFRGTEAFF	TGTGCCAGCAGTAAGACAGGGTTTGGCTTTCGAGGCACTGAAGCTTTCTTT
TRBV3-1	few	TRBJ2-2	-	CASRRTRTIAGELFF	TGTGCCAGCAGACGAACTCGGACTATCGCCGGGGAGCTGTTTTTT
TRBV7-9	few	TRBJ2-4	TRBD2	CASSPPGGSIRNIQYF	TGTGCCAGCAGCCCCCCGGGAGGGTCAATCCGAAACATTCAGTACTTC
TRBV5-1	few	TRBJ2-2	-	CASKGPNTGELFF	TGCGCCAGCAAGGGGCCGAACACCGGGGAGCTGTTTTTT
TRBV6-1	few	TRBJ2-2	TRBD2	CASRSNIAGLNTGELFF	TGTGCCAGCAGGTCCAACATAGCGGGTTTGAACACCGGGGAGCTGTTTTTT
TRBV25-1	-	TRBJ2-2	-	CASSENLGTGELFF	TGTGCCAGCAGTGAAAATCTGGGGACCGGGGAGCTGTTTTTT
TRBV10-3	few	TRBJ2-3	-	CAISDPGSQGDTQYF	TGTGCCATCAGTGACCCCGGGTCACAGGGAGATACGCAGTATTTT
TRBV20-1	-	TRBJ1-2	-	CSASERSYTF	TGCAGTGCATCCGAGCGCAGCTACACCTTC
TRBV7-3	-	TRBJ1-2	-	CASSLKGDEYGYTF	TGTGCCAGCAGCTTAAAAGGCGACGAATATGGCTACACCTTC
TRBV7-9	few	TRBJ2-2	TRBD1	CASSGSPGQLNTGELFF	TGTGCCAGCAGCGGCTCTCCGGGACAGTTGAACACCGGGGAGCTGTTTTTT
TRBV10-2	-	TRBJ2-7	-	CASRLQTSPDEQYF	TGCGCCAGCAGACTCCAGACTAGTCCGGACGAGCAGTACTTC
TRBV29-1	many	TRBJ2-7	-	CSVNRGPPYEQYF	TGCAGCGTTAACAGAGGGCCACCCTACGAGCAGTACTTC
TRBV3-1	-	TRBJ1-5	-	CASSQGGGRSNQPQHF	TGTGCCAGCAGCCAAGGAGGGGGTCGAAGCAATCAGCCCCAGCATTTT
TRBV7-2	-	TRBJ2-7	-	CASSFQAEQYF	TGTGCCAGCAGCTTTCAGGCCGAGCAGTACTTC
TRBV7-6	few	TRBJ2-7	TRBD2	CASTLGEGPSYEQYF	TGTGCCAGCACCCTGGGGGAGGGGCCGTCCTACGAGCAGTACTTC
TRBV4-1	few	TRBJ2-1	TRBD2	CASSQEPAGYNEQFF	TGCGCCAGCAGCCAAGAACCAGCGGGGTACAATGAGCAGTTCTTC
TRBV3-1	-	TRBJ2-7	TRBD2	CASSQVWTSGFYEQYF	TGTGCCAGCAGCCAAGTTTGGACTAGCGGTTTCTACGAGCAGTACTTC
TRBV19	few	TRBJ2-1	-	CASRPSGAGAEFF	TGTGCCAGTAGGCCCTCCGGGGCTGGGGCCGAGTTCTTC
TRBV12-3/TRBV12-4	few	TRBJ2-7	-	CASSLWGFHYEQYF	TGTGCCAGCAGTTTATGGGGATTCCACTACGAGCAGTACTTC
TRBV5-1	few	TRBJ2-3	-	CASSNSIRLTRDTQYF	TGCGCCAGCAGCAACTCAATACGACTGACCCGGGATACGCAGTATTTT
TRBV5-1	few	TRBJ2-3	-	CASSLVLGGQTDTQYF	TGCGCCAGCAGCTTGGTCCTCGGGGGCCAAACGGATACGCAGTATTTT
TRBV9	few	TRBJ2-3	TRBD2	CASSVSYGSGGTDTQYF	TGTGCCAGCAGCGTAAGTTACGGTAGCGGGGGCACAGATACGCAGTATTTT
TRBV3-1	few	TRBJ2-1	TRBD1	CASSQQTGLANNEQFF	TGTGCCAGCAGCCAACAGACAGGGTTAGCCAACAATGAGCAGTTCTTC
TRBV2	few	TRBJ2-5	-	CASSRTVGLWETQYF	TGTGCCAGCAGTAGGACAGTCGGTCTTTGGGAGACCCAGTACTTC
TRBV20-1	few	TRBJ1-1	-	CSARDRRGIDAEAFF	TGCAGTGCTAGAGATCGCCGGGGTATCGACGCTGAAGCTTTCTTT
TRBV5-1	many	TRBJ2-1	TRBD2	CASSEGTSQLNEQFF	TGCGCCAGCAGCGAAGGGACTAGCCAATTAAATGAGCAGTTCTTC
TRBV20-1	few	TRBJ1-5	-	CSAGTGGGLGNQPQHF	TGCAGTGCTGGCACGGGGGGGGGCTTGGGCAATCAGCCCCAGCATTTT
TRBV11-2	-	TRBJ1-4	TRBD1	CASSSLDRVGEKLFF	TGTGCCAGCAGCTCCCTGGACAGGGTAGGGGAAAAACTGTTTTTT
TRBV4-2	few	TRBJ2-5	TRBD2	CASSQASTSGGPQYF	TGTGCCAGCAGCCAAGCCTCTACTAGCGGGGGGCCCCAGTACTTC
TRBV4-1	-	TRBJ2-3	-	CASSQGITRGVSTDTQYF	TGCGCCAGCAGCCAAGGCATTACTAGGGGGGTAAGCACAGATACGCAGTATTTT
TRBV6-2/TRBV6-3	-	TRBJ2-1	TRBD2	CASSYSGGGAYNEQFF	TGTGCCAGCAGTTACTCGGGCGGGGGGGCCTACAATGAGCAGTTCTTC
TRBV29-1	many	TRBJ2-1	TRBD2	CSAPWWGGGYEQFF	TGCAGCGCCCCTTGGTGGGGCGGGGGTTATGAGCAGTTCTTC
TRBV9	few	TRBJ2-2	TRBD1	CASSAKGPGQTTGELFF	TGTGCCAGCAGCGCGAAGGGTCCGGGACAGACCACCGGGGAGCTGTTTTTT
TRBV12-3/TRBV12-4	many	TRBJ2-1	-	CASSFRWGWNEQFF	TGTGCCAGCAGTTTCCGTTGGGGGTGGAATGAGCAGTTCTTC
TRBV7-2	few	TRBJ1-4	-	CASSSTGHSGEKLFF	TGTGCCAGCAGCTCAACAGGGCATTCGGGTGAAAAACTGTTTTTT
TRBV2	few	TRBJ1-5	-	CASSGVDPQPQHF	TGTGCCAGCAGTGGCGTGGACCCGCAGCCCCAGCATTTT
TRBV6-1	few	TRBJ2-1	-	CASQWTRSYNEQFF	TGTGCCAGCCAATGGACCAGATCCTACAATGAGCAGTTCTTC
TRBV29-1	-	TRBJ2-3	-	CSVAQGTDTQYF	TGCAGCGTTGCCCAGGGTACAGATACGCAGTATTTT
TRBV20-1	-	TRBJ2-5	TRBD2	CSAERTSGGAAKTQYF	TGCAGTGCAGAGAGGACTAGCGGGGGGGCCGCAAAGACCCAGTACTTC